A selection of T cell receptor beta chains follows, all from one sample in a study of cytomegalovirus exposure and HLA in healthy donors. Clones were sequenced by immunoSEQ multiplex PCR, and TCRdb holds only the in-frame ones, with some missing. The sample lists 95,000 to 110,000 clones; 77% were seen once. The sample was PBMCs. These receptor sequences come from a male donor in good health and CMV-seronegative. The CDR3 runs from the conserved cysteine through the conserved F or W. Fields, in order: V gene, clone size, D gene, J gene, CDR3 DNA, CDR3 protein. A D gene is named only where the DNA matches it firmly. Size is stated for part of the rows, as once, few or many counts, or as a class when the clone is expanded.

TRBV19	once	.	TRBJ1-2	TGTGCCAGTAGTGGGGAGGGCGTCTGGAGGTATGGCTACACCTTC	CASSGEGVWRYGYTF
TRBV13	.	TRBD2	TRBJ2-1	TGTGCCAGCAGCTCCGGTAGTGGCGGGAGGGCCGATGGTGAGCAGTTCTTC	CASSSGSGGRADGEQFF
TRBV6-1	.	.	TRBJ2-6	TGTGCCAGCCGGGACGGGGGCTCTGGGGCCAACGTCCTGACTTTC	CASRDGGSGANVLTF
TRBV7-9	once	.	TRBJ2-7	TGTGCCAGCAGCTTAGCGCTTCGGGAGCAGTACTTC	CASSLALREQYF
TRBV21-1	.	.	TRBJ1-5	TGTGCCAGCAGCAAAGAAACGGTTGTGGGCAATCAGCCCCAGCATTTT	CASSKETVVGNQPQHF
TRBV29-1	once	TRBD2	TRBJ2-3	TGCAGCGTGCGACTAGCGTTGGCAGCAGATACGCAGTATTTT	CSVRLALAADTQYF
TRBV28	few	TRBD1	TRBJ1-4	TGTGCCAGCAGTATTCCAGGGGGACCCACTAATGAAAAACTGTTTTTT	CASSIPGGPTNEKLFF
TRBV19	.	TRBD1	TRBJ1-4	TGTGCCAGTAGTAAAGGGACAGTTGCAACTAATGAAAAACTGTTTTTT	CASSKGTVATNEKLFF
TRBV4-2	.	TRBD2	TRBJ2-1	TGTGCCAGCAGCCAAGCGCCAGCGGGAGACAATGAGCAGTTCTTC	CASSQAPAGDNEQFF
TRBV14	.	TRBD1	TRBJ2-5	TGTGCCAGCAGCCAACATTCGACAGGGCTAAAGACCCAGTACTTC	CASSQHSTGLKTQYF
TRBV6-5	.	.	TRBJ1-3	TGTGCCAGCAGGGACAGAAGCTCTGGAAACACCATATATTTT	CASRDRSSGNTIYF
TRBV9	.	.	TRBJ1-2	TGTGCCAGCAGCGTCCAGGGTTCCTATGGCTACACCTTC	CASSVQGSYGYTF
TRBV4-2	.	TRBD2	TRBJ2-5	TGTGCCAGCAGCCCCCTCAAGCGGGAGGACCAAGAGACCCAGTACTTC	CASSPLKREDQETQYF
TRBV5-4	.	TRBD1	TRBJ2-7	TGTGCCAGCAGCACCTACAGGGGGTATGAGCAGTACTTC	CASSTYRGYEQYF
TRBV19	.	TRBD2	TRBJ2-1	TGTGCCAGTAGTCGTAGCGGGAATCCCCCCAATGAGCAGTTCTTC	CASSRSGNPPNEQFF
TRBV4-1	.	TRBD1	TRBJ2-7	TGCGCCAGCAGCCCCCGAACAGGGGTTGGACAGTACTTC	CASSPRTGVGQYF
TRBV28	few	.	TRBJ1-1	TGTGCCAGCAGTGACATCGACAGGTCGGGGGCTTTCTTT	CASSDIDRSGAFF
TRBV2	.	TRBD2	TRBJ2-1	TGTGCCAGCCTCCCGACTAGCGGGAGGGTCAATGAGCAGTTCTTC	CASLPTSGRVNEQFF
TRBV28	.	TRBD2	TRBJ2-7	TGTGCCAGCAGTACCTACCTGGGGGGGTCTGTTCTCCACGAGCAGTACTTC	CASSTYLGGSVLHEQYF
TRBV7-6	.	.	TRBJ1-1	TGTGCCAGCAGCCGAACCATTACGGGTACTGAAGCTTTCTTT	CASSRTITGTEAFF
TRBV9	few	.	TRBJ2-3	TGTGCCAGCAGTTCTCGGACTAACACAGATACGCAGTATTTT	CASSSRTNTDTQYF
TRBV10-3	.	TRBD1	TRBJ2-2	TGTGCCATCAGGAACACAGGGGGCCCCACCGGGGAGCTGTTTTTT	CAIRNTGGPTGELFF
TRBV30	once	TRBD2	TRBJ2-1	TGTGCCTGGAGTTTGGGGGAGGGACGACACAATGAGCAGTTCTTC	CAWSLGEGRHNEQFF
TRBV7-8	.	.	TRBJ1-1	TGTGCCAGCAGCGTAGGGACACGGAACACTGAAGCTTTCTTT	CASSVGTRNTEAFF
TRBV9	once	.	TRBJ2-3	TGTGCCAGCAGCGTAGCTCGCGGGCGCACAGATACGCAGTATTTT	CASSVARGRTDTQYF
TRBV11-2	.	TRBD2	TRBJ2-7	TGTGCCAGCAGCCCACTAGCGGAGTTCGCCTACGAGCAGTACTTC	CASSPLAEFAYEQYF
TRBV7-8	.	TRBD2	TRBJ2-3	TGTGCCAGCAGCTCAACTAGCGGGCTCTACACAGATACGCAGTATTTT	CASSSTSGLYTDTQYF
TRBV28	.	TRBD1	TRBJ2-2	TGTGCCAGCAGTATTCCTACAGGGGCGAACACCGGGGAGCTGTTTTTT	CASSIPTGANTGELFF
TRBV30	once	TRBD1	TRBJ1-2	TGTGCCTGGAGTGCGACAGGGACAGCTAACTATGGCTACACCTTC	CAWSATGTANYGYTF
TRBV27	.	.	TRBJ1-1	TGTGCCACCATCCGGGAGGGGTTGGGAGTCACTGAAGCTTTCTTT	CATIREGLGVTEAFF
TRBV6-5	.	.	TRBJ1-1	TGTGCCAGCACTGCAGGGGCATCGGCTTTCTTT	CASTAGASAFF
TRBV10-3	.	.	TRBJ2-3	TGTGCCACCTCTTGGACTACCCCAGATACGCAGTATTTT	CATSWTTPDTQYF
TRBV6-5	.	.	TRBJ1-2	TGTGCCAGCAGTTACAGGGGATCGACGATCGGTGGCTACACCTTC	CASSYRGSTIGGYTF
TRBV7-9	.	.	TRBJ2-1	TGTGCCAGCAGCTTAGGATCCGAACAGGAGCAGTTCTTC	CASSLGSEQEQFF
TRBV18	.	.	TRBJ2-7	TGTGCCAGCTCAGGAACCGGGACACAGGACGAGCAGTACTTC	CASSGTGTQDEQYF
TRBV5-4	.	TRBD2	TRBJ2-5	TGTGCCAGCAGCCTGGTTAGCGGGAGGGCCGGAGAGACCCAGTACTTC	CASSLVSGRAGETQYF
TRBV29-1	.	.	TRBJ1-5	TGCAGCGTTAGTACGGCAGGGGTAGGACAGCCCCAGCATTTT	CSVSTAGVGQPQHF
TRBV5-4	.	.	TRBJ2-1	TGTGCCAGCAGCTTGCAAAGCGCCTGGTCCAAGGAGCAGTTCTTC	CASSLQSAWSKEQFF
TRBV6-1	.	TRBD1	TRBJ2-3	TGTGCCAGCAGTGAAGCAAGGACAGGGGCAGATACGCAGTATTTT	CASSEARTGADTQYF
TRBV7-9	.	.	TRBJ1-5	TGTGCCAGCAGCTTAGGATCGGGGTCTAATCAGCCCCAGCATTTT	CASSLGSGSNQPQHF
TRBV5-1	few	TRBD2	TRBJ2-1	TGCGCCAGCAGCGGGACTAGCTTATACAATGAGCAGTTCTTC	CASSGTSLYNEQFF
TRBV5-4	.	.	TRBJ2-6	TGTGCCGGGGGGGCAGCCTCTGGGGCCAACATCCTGACTTTC	CAGGAASGANILTF
TRBV7-3	.	TRBD2	TRBJ2-3	TGTGCCAGCAGCCCAGGACTAGCGGGAGTCGCAGATACGCAGTATTTT	CASSPGLAGVADTQYF
TRBV2	once	TRBD1	TRBJ1-5	TGTGCCAGCAGGACCGGACAGGGGTGGAATCAGCCCCAGCATTTT	CASRTGQGWNQPQHF
TRBV10-3	.	TRBD2	TRBJ2-1	TGTGCCATCAGACCAACTAGCGGGAGCTACAATGAGCAGTTCTTC	CAIRPTSGSYNEQFF
TRBV2	.	.	TRBJ2-2	TGTGCCAGCAGGCAAACGGGAATCGGGGAGCTGTTTTTT	CASRQTGIGELFF
TRBV20-1	.	.	TRBJ2-7	TGCAGTGCTAAACGGGGCTACGAGCAGTACTTC	CSAKRGYEQYF
TRBV29-1	.	TRBD2	TRBJ2-2	TGCAGCGTTGCCGGGGGGGCGGGGATGAACACCGGGGAGCTGTTTTTT	CSVAGGAGMNTGELFF
TRBV6-5	.	.	TRBJ2-7	TGTGCCAGCAGTCGCCGGAGGTCCTACGAGCAGTACTTC	CASSRRRSYEQYF
TRBV28	.	.	TRBJ2-3	TGTGCCAGCAGAACCGGGACACTTAGCACAGATACGCAGTATTTT	CASRTGTLSTDTQYF
TRBV6-1	.	.	TRBJ2-7	TGTGCCAGCAGCCCCCAGGGGAGCTACGAGCAGTACTTC	CASSPQGSYEQYF
TRBV6-6	few	TRBD1	TRBJ2-7	TGTGCCAGTACCGTGGACAGGGTTTACGAGCAGTACTTC	CASTVDRVYEQYF
TRBV5-1	few	TRBD1	TRBJ2-3	TGCGCCAGCAGCTTGGCAGGGGGCGCAACAGATACGCAGTATTTT	CASSLAGGATDTQYF
TRBV27	.	TRBD1	TRBJ2-5	TGTGCCAGCGGCGGACAGGGTTGGGAGACCCAGTACTTC	CASGGQGWETQYF
TRBV5-1	.	.	TRBJ2-5	TGCGCCAGCAGCTTACAGGGACCCCAAGAGACCCAGTACTTC	CASSLQGPQETQYF